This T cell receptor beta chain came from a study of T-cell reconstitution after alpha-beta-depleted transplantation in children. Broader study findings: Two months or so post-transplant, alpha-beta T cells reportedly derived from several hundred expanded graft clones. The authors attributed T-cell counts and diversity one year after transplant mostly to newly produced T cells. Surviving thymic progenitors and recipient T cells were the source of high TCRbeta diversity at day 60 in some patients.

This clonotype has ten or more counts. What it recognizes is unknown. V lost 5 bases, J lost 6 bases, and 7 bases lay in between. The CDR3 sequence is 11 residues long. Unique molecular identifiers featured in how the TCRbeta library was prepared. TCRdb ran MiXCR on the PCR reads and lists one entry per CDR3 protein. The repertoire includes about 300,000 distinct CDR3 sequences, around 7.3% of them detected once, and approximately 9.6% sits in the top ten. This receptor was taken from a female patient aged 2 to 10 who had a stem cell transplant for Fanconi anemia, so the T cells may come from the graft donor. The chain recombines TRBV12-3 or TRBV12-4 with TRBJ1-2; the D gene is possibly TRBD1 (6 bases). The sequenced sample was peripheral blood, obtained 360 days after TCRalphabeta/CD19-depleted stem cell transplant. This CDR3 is CASSTGNGYTF. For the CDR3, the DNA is TGTGCCAGCAGTACAGGGAATGGCTACACCTTC.